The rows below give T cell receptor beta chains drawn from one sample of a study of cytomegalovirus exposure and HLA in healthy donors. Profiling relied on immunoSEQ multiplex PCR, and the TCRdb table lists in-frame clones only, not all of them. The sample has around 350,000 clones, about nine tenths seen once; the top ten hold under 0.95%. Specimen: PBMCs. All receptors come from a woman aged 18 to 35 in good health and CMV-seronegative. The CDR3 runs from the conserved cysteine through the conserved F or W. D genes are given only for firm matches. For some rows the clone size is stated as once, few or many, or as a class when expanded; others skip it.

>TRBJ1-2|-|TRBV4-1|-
CASSYSGSYGYTF
TGCGCCAGCAGCTACTCAGGAAGTTATGGCTACACCTTC
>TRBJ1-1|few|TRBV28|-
CASSLPSGGATEAFF
TGTGCCAGCAGTTTACCGAGTGGGGGGGCCACTGAAGCTTTCTTT
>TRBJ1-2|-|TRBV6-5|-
CASTQGRVSGYTF
TGTGCCAGCACCCAGGGGAGGGTCTCTGGCTACACCTTC
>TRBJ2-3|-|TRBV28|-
CASSSPVWSTDTQYF
TGTGCCAGCAGTTCCCCAGTATGGAGCACAGATACGCAGTATTTT
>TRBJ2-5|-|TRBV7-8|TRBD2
CASSLRGLALQETQYF
TGTGCCAGCAGCTTAAGGGGACTAGCCCTCCAAGAGACCCAGTACTTC
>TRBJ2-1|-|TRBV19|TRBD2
CASSPRGTSGPYNEQFF
TGTGCCAGTAGTCCCCGCGGGACTAGCGGGCCCTACAATGAGCAGTTCTTC
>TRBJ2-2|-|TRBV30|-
CAWSGWREVGELFF
TGTGCCTGGAGTGGGTGGAGGGAAGTCGGGGAGCTGTTTTTT
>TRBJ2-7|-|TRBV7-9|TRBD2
CASSSSGTYEQYF
TGTGCCAGCAGCTCTAGCGGGACCTACGAGCAGTACTTC
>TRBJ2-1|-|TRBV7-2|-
CASSLVGQSYNEQFF
TGTGCCAGCAGCTTAGTCGGACAGAGCTACAATGAGCAGTTCTTC
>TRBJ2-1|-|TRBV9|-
CASSVASGGNEQFF
TGTGCCAGCAGCGTAGCCTCAGGGGGGAATGAGCAGTTCTTC
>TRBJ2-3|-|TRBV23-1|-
CASSHPRQRRTDTQYF
TGCGCCAGCAGTCATCCAAGACAGAGACGCACAGATACGCAGTATTTT
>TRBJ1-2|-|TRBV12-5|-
CASGLVLGSGNYGYTF
TGTGCTAGTGGTTTGGTACTAGGTAGTGGTAACTATGGCTACACCTTC
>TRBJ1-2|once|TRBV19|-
CATLGGANYGYTF
TGTGCCACCCTGGGGGGGGCGAACTATGGCTACACCTTC
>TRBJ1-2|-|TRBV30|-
CAWSPGEGGYTF
TGTGCCTGGAGTCCTGGGGAGGGCGGCTACACCTTC
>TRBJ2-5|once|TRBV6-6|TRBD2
CASSGLGSQETQYF
TGTGCCAGCAGCGGACTAGGGTCCCAAGAGACCCAGTACTTC
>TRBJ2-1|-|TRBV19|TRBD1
CASLGQGRLEHEQFF
TGTGCCAGCCTCGGACAGGGAAGGTTGGAGCATGAGCAGTTCTTC
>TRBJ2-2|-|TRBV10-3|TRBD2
CAVSWPGLALFGPGELFF
TGTGCCGTATCTTGGCCGGGACTAGCCTTATTCGGTCCCGGGGAGCTGTTTTTT
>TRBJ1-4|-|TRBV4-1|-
CASSLYGGDKEKLFF
TGCGCCAGCAGCCTCTATGGGGGGGATAAGGAAAAACTGTTTTTT
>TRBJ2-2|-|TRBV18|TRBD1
CASSPTRQGAFTGELFF
TGTGCCAGCTCACCGACGCGACAGGGGGCGTTCACCGGGGAGCTGTTTTTT
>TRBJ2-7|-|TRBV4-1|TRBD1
CASSPSGTGTYEQYF
TGCGCCAGCAGCCCCTCCGGGACAGGGACCTACGAGCAGTACTTC
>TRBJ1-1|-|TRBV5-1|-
CASSLTGGTEAFF
TGCGCCAGCAGCTTAACCGGGGGGACTGAAGCTTTCTTT
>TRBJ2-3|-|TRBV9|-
CASSVEPGDTQYF
TGTGCCAGCAGCGTAGAACCCGGAGATACGCAGTATTTT
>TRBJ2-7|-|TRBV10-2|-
CASSVQPYEQYF
TGCGCCAGCAGTGTACAGCCCTACGAGCAGTACTTC
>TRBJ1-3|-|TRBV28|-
CASSSRPVSGNTIYF
TGTGCCAGCAGCTCCCGCCCAGTCTCTGGAAACACCATATATTTT
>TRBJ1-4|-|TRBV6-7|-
CASSLGHPATNEKLFF
TGTGCCAGCAGTCTAGGACACCCCGCAACTAATGAAAAACTGTTTTTT
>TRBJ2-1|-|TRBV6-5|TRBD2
CASSSRVAGFVEQFF
TGTGCCAGCAGTTCCCGGGTAGCGGGATTCGTTGAGCAGTTCTTC
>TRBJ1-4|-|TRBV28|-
CASSLMGLGEKLFF
TGTGCCAGCAGTTTAATGGGCCTCGGTGAAAAACTGTTTTTT
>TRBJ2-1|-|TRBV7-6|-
CASSLGRDGPNEQFF
TGTGCCAGCAGCTTAGGACGGGATGGGCCAAATGAGCAGTTCTTC
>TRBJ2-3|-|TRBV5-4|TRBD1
CASSFRRVRGPDTQYF
TGTGCCAGCAGCTTCCGGAGGGTCAGGGGGCCCGATACGCAGTATTTT
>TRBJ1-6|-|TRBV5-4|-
CASTTGTLNSPLHF
TGTGCCAGCACAACCGGGACTCTTAATTCACCCCTCCACTTT
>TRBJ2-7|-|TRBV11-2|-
CASSLGSTTYEQYF
TGTGCCAGCAGCTTAGGTAGCACGACCTACGAGCAGTACTTC
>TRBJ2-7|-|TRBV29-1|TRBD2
CSVVGLAEYEQYF
TGCAGCGTCGTGGGACTAGCGGAGTACGAGCAGTACTTC
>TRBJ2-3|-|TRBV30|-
CAWSDVGGTDTQYF
TGTGCCTGGAGTGATGTAGGGGGCACAGATACGCAGTATTTT
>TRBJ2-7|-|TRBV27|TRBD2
CASSRSSGGYEQYF
TGTGCCAGCAGTCGGTCTAGCGGGGGATACGAGCAGTACTTC
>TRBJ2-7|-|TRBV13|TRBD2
CASSRNSGGNYEQYF
TGTGCCAGCAGCCGCAACTCGGGGGGTAACTACGAGCAGTACTTC
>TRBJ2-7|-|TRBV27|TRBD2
CASSRGRSTYEQYF
TGTGCCAGCAGTCGCGGGAGGTCCACCTACGAGCAGTACTTC
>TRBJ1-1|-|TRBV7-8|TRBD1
CASSLQGATTEAFF
TGTGCCAGCAGCTTACAGGGGGCAACCACTGAAGCTTTCTTT
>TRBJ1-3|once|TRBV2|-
CASSEDSGALISGNTIYF
TGTGCCAGCAGTGAAGATTCAGGGGCTCTTATCTCTGGAAACACCATATATTTT
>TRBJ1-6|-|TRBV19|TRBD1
CASSAGDRGVNSPLHF
TGTGCCAGTAGTGCTGGCGACAGGGGTGTTAATTCACCCCTCCACTTT
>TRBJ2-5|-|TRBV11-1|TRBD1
CASSTGTGPAGETQYF
TGTGCCAGCAGCACAGGGACAGGACCTGCTGGGGAGACCCAGTACTTC
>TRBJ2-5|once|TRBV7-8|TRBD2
CAIAGGSPQETQYF
TGTGCCATTGCGGGGGGATCTCCTCAAGAGACCCAGTACTTC
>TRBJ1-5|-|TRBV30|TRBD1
CAWSVQTGVQPQHF
TGTGCCTGGAGTGTACAGACAGGGGTCCAGCCCCAGCATTTT
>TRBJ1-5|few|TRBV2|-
CASSAGGGLQPQHF
TGTGCCAGCAGTGCGGGAGGGGGGCTTCAGCCCCAGCATTTT
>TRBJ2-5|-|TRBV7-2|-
CASSQPGTWETQYF
TGTGCCAGCAGCCAGCCCGGGACTTGGGAGACCCAGTACTTC
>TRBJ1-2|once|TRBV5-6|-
CASSTDLMRPYGYTF
TGTGCCAGCAGCACGGACTTAATGAGGCCCTATGGCTACACCTTC
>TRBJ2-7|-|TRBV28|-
CASSLTGAYEQYF
TGTGCCAGCAGTTTAACAGGCGCCTACGAGCAGTACTTC
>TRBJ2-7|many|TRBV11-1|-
CASSSASGNPYEQYF
TGTGCCAGCAGTTCTGCGTCCGGGAACCCCTACGAGCAGTACTTC
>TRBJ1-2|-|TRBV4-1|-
CASSQKGGKRVTPVYGYTF
TGCGCCAGCAGCCAAAAGGGGGGGAAACGGGTAACACCCGTCTATGGCTACACCTTC
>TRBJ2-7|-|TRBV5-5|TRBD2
CASSLTSDYEQYF
TGTGCCAGCAGCTTAACTAGCGATTACGAGCAGTACTTC
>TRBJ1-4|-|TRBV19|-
CATTGLQREKLFF
TGTGCCACCACGGGACTCCAGAGGGAAAAACTGTTTTTT
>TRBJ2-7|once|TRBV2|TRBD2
CASRAGTGLLAGVYEQYF
TGTGCCAGTAGGGCGGGGACAGGGCTACTAGCGGGAGTTTACGAGCAGTACTTC
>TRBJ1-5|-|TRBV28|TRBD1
CASRLTQGQGNQPQHF
TGTGCCAGCAGGCTAACTCAGGGACAGGGGAATCAGCCCCAGCATTTT
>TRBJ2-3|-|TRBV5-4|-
CASSLGPSGTDTQYF
TGTGCCAGCAGCTTAGGTCCTAGCGGCACAGATACGCAGTATTTT
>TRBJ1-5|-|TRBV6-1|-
CASSESGEVRPQHF
TGTGCCAGCAGTGAGTCAGGGGAAGTGAGGCCCCAGCATTTT
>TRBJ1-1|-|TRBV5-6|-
CASSLIIVPTEAFF
TGTGCCAGCAGCTTGATAATCGTTCCCACTGAAGCTTTCTTT